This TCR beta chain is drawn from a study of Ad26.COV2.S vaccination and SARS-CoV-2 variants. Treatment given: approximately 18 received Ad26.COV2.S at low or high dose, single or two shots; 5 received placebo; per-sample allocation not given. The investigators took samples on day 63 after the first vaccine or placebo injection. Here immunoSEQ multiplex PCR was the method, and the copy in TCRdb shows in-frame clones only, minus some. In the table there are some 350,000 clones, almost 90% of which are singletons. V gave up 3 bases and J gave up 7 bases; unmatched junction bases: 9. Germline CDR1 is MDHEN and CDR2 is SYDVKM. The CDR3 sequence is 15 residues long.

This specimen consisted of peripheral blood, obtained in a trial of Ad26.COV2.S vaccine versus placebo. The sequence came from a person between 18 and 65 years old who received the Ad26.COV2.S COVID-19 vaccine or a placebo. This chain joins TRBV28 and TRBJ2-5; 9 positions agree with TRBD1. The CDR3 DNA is TGTGCCAGCAGTTTTGGGGACAGGGAGGTCGGGACCCAGTACTTC. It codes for CASSFGDREVGTQYF.